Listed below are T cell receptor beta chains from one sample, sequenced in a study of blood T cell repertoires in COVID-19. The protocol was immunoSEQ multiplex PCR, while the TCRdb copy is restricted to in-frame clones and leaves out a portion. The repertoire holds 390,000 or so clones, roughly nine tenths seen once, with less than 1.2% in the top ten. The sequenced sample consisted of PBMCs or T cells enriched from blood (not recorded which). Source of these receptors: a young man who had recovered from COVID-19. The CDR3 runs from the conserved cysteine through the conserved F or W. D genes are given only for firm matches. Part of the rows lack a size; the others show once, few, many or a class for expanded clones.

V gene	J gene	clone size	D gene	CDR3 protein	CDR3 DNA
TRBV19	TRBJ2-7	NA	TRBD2	CASSTLAGASYEQYF	TGTGCCAGTAGTACCTTAGCGGGGGCCTCCTACGAGCAGTACTTC
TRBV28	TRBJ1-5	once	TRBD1	CASSRDRGLRQPQHF	TGTGCCAGCAGTCGGGACAGGGGGTTGCGGCAGCCCCAGCATTTT
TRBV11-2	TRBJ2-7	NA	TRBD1	CASSLDGTAYEQYF	TGTGCCAGCAGCTTAGATGGGACAGCCTACGAGCAGTACTTC
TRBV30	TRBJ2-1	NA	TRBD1	CAYKGGQGSIGEQFF	TGTGCCTACAAAGGGGGACAGGGTTCGATCGGTGAGCAGTTCTTC
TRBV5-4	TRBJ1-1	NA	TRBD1	CASSLVDRGTEAFF	TGTGCCAGCAGCTTGGTCGACAGGGGCACTGAAGCTTTCTTT
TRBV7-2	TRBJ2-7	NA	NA	CASSLGTGTYEQYF	TGTGCCAGCAGCTTAGGGACGGGAACCTACGAGCAGTACTTC
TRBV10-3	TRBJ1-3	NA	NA	CAIGNQGSGNTIYF	TGTGCCATCGGAAACCAGGGCTCTGGAAACACCATATATTTT
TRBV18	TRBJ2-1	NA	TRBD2	CASSLKTLAASYNEQFF	TGTGCCAGCTCACTTAAGACCCTAGCGGCTTCGTACAATGAGCAGTTCTTC
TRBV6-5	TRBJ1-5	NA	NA	CASRSAWVPQPQHF	TGTGCCAGCAGAAGCGCGTGGGTGCCTCAGCCCCAGCATTTT
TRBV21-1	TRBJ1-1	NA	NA	CASSIRRYRGNTEAFF	TGTGCCAGCAGCATCCGCCGTTATCGGGGGAACACTGAAGCTTTCTTT
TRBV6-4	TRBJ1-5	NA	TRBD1	CASSDSQGDRQPQHF	TGTGCCAGCAGTGACTCGCAGGGGGATCGGCAGCCCCAGCATTTT
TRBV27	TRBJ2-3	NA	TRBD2	CASSLPSGGTDTQYF	TGTGCCAGCAGTCTCCCTAGCGGGGGCACAGATACGCAGTATTTT
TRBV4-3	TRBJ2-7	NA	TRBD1	CASSQGQGIFDEQYF	TGCGCCAGCAGCCAAGGACAGGGAATATTCGACGAGCAGTACTTC
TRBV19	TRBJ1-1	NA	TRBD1	CASTPTPPGQGHTEAFF	TGTGCCAGTACCCCAACCCCGCCGGGACAGGGGCACACTGAAGCTTTCTTT
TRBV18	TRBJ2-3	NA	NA	CASSPSTAGTDTQYF	TGTGCCAGCTCACCGTCAACAGCGGGCACAGATACGCAGTATTTT
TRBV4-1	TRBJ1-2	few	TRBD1	CASSQEWGTGPLRTF	TGCGCCAGCAGCCAAGAATGGGGGACAGGCCCTCTTAGGACCTTC